These 5 T cell receptor beta chains originate from one sample sequenced in a study of T cell repertoires in cytomegalovirus infection. TCRdb reprocessed the reads with MiXCR, giving one entry per CDR3 protein. The sample consists of about 280,000 distinct CDR3 sequences, 20% to 25% of them appearing once. For these receptors, no antigen is known. The material was cultured PBMCs, obtained from culture after CMV antigen stimulation. The origin of the receptors is a human donor in good health (CMV status not recorded). Some clones in this sample may be carry-over from other donors' samples.

In regard to this clonotype: A much larger clone differs from this one at a single base, so this may be a read error. The chain couples TRBV7-2 to TRBJ1-5; D uncertain. The V gene lost 8 bases and the J gene lost 8 bases, with 13 bases spanning the gap. The CDR3 has 12 amino acids. Per germline, CDR1 SGHTA and CDR2 FQGNSA. As DNA, the CDR3 is TGTGCCAGCTCCCGAGTAGGTAAGCCCCAGCATTTT. Translating it yields CASSRVGKPQHF.

V and J are TRBV20-1 and TRBJ2-1; perhaps TRBD2 as D (6 bases). Germline-derived CDR1 and CDR2 are DFQATT and SNEGSKA (reference sequence). Trimming took off 0 bases at V and 2 bases at J, with 11 bases between the two ends. This CDR3 contains 15 residues. The CDR3 sequence: CSARDGGSPYNEQFF. In DNA form, the CDR3 reads TGCAGTGCTAGAGACGGGGGATCCCCCTACAATGAGCAGTTCTTC.

The rearrangement links TRBV19 to TRBJ2-5; D assignment may be TRBD1 or TRBD2 (5 bases each). CDR1 is LNHDA, CDR2 SQIVND, per germline (reference sequence). V was cut by 3 bases and J by 2 bases, with 10 bases left in between. The CDR3 covers 14 residues. DNA of the CDR3: TGTGCCAGTAGTATCGGGACGTTTCAAGAGACCCAGTACTTC. Protein product: CASSIGTFQETQYF.

This chain links TRBV11-2 with TRBJ2-1; 9 bases are a match to TRBD1. Germline CDR1 SGHAT, CDR2 FQNNGV. The CDR3 consists of 15 residues. Trimming cost V 5 bases and J 7 bases; bases outside gene matches: 9. Here the CDR3 reads CASSRPGQGLNEQFF. The CDR3 DNA follows: TGTGCCAGCAGCCGACCGGGACAGGGTCTAAATGAGCAGTTCTTC.

The table lists this clonotype with a few counts. The gene calls are TRBV12-3 or TRBV12-4 and TRBJ2-1, with a possible D match to TRBD2 (6 bases). The CDR3 is made up of 15 amino acids. V lost 6 bases and J lost 10, with 22 bases in between. This CDR3 reads CASSRSGPQVGEQFF. In DNA form, the CDR3 reads TGTGCCAGCAGCCGGAGCGGGCCGCAAGTGGGGGAGCAGTTCTTC.